This TCR beta chain was documented in a study of CD8 T cells in Susac syndrome. Study summary: When their blood was taken, patients with Susac syndrome were therapy-naive, taking corticosteroids, or taking intravenous immunoglobulin alone.

Random hexamers served to reverse transcribe about 0.45 to 1 ug RNA. In TCRdb, the immunoSEQ multiplex PCR reads were re-called with MiXCR into one record per CDR3 protein. This sample has about 210,000 distinct CDR3 sequences, with about 94% found just once. Trimming shortened V by 0 bases and J by 3 bases, and 8 bases separated the two germline ends. CDR1 SGHNT and CDR2 YENEEA come from the germline V gene. The CDR3 consists of 14 residues. The sequenced target, TCR beta, came from blood CD8+ and CD4+ T cells. Susac syndrome patients met recently defined diagnostic criteria for definite or probable disease. General study points: Clonal expansion was not seen in any Susac syndrome CD4+ T cell repertoire.

This clonotype was counted a few times. Its antigen is undetermined. The receptor was derived from a human donor with Susac syndrome. The V gene is TRBV11-3, the J gene TRBJ1-2; D is possibly TRBD1 (5 bases). Material for sequencing was CD4+ T cells from PBMCs. The CDR3 sequence: CASSLDGRDYGYTF. Here the CDR3 DNA reads TGTGCCAGCAGCTTAGACGGCAGGGACTATGGCTACACCTTC.